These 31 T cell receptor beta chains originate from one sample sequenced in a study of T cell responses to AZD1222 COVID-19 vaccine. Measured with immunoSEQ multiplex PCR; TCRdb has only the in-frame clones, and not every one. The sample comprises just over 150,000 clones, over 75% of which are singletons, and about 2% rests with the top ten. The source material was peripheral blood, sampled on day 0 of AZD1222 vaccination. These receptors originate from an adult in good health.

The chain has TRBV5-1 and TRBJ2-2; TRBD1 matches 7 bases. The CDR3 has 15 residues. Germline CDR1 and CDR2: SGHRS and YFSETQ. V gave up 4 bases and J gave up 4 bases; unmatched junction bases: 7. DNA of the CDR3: TGCGCCAGCAGCCTGACAGGGTTCGGCACCGGGGAGCTGTTTTTT. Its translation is CASSLTGFGTGELFF.

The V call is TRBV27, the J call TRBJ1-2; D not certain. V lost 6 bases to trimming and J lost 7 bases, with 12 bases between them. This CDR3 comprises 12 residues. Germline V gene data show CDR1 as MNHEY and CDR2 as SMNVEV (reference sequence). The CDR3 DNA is TGTGCCAGCAGCCCCACGAATAGTGGCTACACCTTC. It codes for CASSPTNSGYTF.

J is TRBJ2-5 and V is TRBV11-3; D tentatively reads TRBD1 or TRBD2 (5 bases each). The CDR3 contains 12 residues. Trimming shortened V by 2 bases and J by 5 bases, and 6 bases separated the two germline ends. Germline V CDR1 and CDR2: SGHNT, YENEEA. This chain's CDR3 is CASSLRGETQYF. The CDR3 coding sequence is TGTGCCAGCAGCTTACGGGGCGAGACCCAGTACTTC.

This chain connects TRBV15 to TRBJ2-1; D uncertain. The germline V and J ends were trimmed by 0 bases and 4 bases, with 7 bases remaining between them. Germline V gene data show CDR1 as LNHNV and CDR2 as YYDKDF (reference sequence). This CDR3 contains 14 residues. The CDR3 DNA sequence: TGTGCCACCAGCAGAGATTTCGAGTACAATGAGCAGTTCTTC. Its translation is CATSRDFEYNEQFF.

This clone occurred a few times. As DNA, the CDR3 is TGTGCCAGCAGTTCCGGACAGGGCAATCAGCCCCAGCATTTT. Protein product: CASSSGQGNQPQHF. The chain combines TRBV28 with TRBJ1-5; the match to TRBD1 covers 7 bases. V lost 4 bases, J lost 2 bases, and 2 bases stayed unmatched. The CDR3 loop spans 14 amino acids. Germline-derived CDR1 and CDR2 are MDHEN and SYDVKM.

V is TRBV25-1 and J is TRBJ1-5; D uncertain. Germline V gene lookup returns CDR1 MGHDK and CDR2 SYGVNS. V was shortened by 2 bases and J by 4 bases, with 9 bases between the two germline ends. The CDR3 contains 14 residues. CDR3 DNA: TGTGCCAGCAGTGAACGAGAAGGTAATCAGCCCCAGCATTTT. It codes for CASSEREGNQPQHF. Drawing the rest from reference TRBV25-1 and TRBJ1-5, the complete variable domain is EADIYQTPRYLVIGTGKKITLECSQTMGHDKMYWYQQDPGMELHLIHYSYGVNSTEKGDLSSESTVSRIRTEHFPLTLESARPSHTSQYLCASSEREGNQPQHFGDGTRLSIL.

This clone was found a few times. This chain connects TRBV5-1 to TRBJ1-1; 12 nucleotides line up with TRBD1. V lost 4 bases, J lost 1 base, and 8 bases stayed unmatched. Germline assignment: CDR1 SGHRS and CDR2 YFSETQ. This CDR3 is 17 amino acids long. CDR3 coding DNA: TGCGCCAGCAGCCCGGGACAGGGGGCGTTATCGAACACTGAAGCTTTCTTT. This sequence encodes CASSPGQGALSNTEAFF.

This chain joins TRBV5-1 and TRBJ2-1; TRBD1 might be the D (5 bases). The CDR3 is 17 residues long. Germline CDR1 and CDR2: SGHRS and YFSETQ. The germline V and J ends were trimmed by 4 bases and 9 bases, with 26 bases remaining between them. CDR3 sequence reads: CASSGTVDILDSGEQFF. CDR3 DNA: TGCGCCAGCAGCGGTACGGTGGACATCCTTGACTCGGGTGAGCAGTTCTTC.

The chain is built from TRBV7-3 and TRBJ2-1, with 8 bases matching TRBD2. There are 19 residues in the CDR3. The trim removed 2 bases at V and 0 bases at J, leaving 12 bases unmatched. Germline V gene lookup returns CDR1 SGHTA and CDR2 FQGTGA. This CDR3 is CASSLVLAEMTSSYNEQFF. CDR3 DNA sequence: TGTGCCAGCAGCTTAGTACTAGCGGAAATGACGAGCTCCTACAATGAGCAGTTCTTC.

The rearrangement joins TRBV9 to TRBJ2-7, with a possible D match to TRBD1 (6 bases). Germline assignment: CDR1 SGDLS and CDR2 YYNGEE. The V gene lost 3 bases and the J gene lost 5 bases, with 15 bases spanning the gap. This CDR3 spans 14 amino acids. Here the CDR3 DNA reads TGTGCCAGCAGCGCCAACCAGGGGTTAGACGAGCAGTACTTC. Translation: CASSANQGLDEQYF.

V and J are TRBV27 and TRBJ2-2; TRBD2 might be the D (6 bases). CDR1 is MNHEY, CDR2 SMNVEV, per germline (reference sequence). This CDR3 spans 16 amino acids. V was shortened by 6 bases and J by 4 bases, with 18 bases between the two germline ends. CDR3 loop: CASSPRTILGTGELFF. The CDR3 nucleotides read TGTGCCAGCAGCCCTCGGACTATCCTGGGCACCGGGGAGCTGTTTTTT.

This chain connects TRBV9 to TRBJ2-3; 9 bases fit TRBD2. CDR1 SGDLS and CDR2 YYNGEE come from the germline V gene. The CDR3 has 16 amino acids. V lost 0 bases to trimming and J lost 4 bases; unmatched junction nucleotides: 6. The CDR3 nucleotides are TGTGCCAGCAGCGTAGCAATTAGCGGGAGCCCAGATACGCAGTATTTT. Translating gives CASSVAISGSPDTQYF.

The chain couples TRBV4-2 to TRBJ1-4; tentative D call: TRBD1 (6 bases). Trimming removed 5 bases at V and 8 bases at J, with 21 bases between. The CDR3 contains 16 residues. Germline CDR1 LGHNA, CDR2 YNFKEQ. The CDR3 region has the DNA TGTGCCAGCAGCTTAACCCGTGGGGGGCAGGGGGAAAAACTGTTTTTT. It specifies CASSLTRGGQGEKLFF.

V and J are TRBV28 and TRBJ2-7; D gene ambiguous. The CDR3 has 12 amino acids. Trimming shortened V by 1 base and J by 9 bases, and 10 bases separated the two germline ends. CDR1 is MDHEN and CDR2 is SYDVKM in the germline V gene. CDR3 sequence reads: CASSLSSAAQYF. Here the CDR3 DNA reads TGTGCCAGCAGTTTATCGTCCGCCGCGCAGTACTTC.

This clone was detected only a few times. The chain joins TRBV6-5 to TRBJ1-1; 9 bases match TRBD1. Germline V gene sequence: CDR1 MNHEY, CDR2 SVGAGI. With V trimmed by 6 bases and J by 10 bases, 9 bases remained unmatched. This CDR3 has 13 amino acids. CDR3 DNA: TGTGCCAGCAGCTCTGGACAGGGGAGGGTAGCTTTCTTT. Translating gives CASSSGQGRVAFF.

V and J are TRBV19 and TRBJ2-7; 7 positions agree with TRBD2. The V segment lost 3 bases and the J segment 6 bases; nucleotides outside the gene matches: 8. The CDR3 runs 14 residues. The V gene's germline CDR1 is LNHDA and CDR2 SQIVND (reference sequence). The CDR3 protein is CASSMASGVIEQYF. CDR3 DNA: TGTGCCAGTAGTATGGCTAGCGGCGTCATCGAGCAGTACTTC.

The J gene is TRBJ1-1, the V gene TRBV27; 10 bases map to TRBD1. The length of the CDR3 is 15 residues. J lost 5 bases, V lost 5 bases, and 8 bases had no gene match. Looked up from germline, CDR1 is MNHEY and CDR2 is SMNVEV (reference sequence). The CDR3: CASSTRDRGETEAFF. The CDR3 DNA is TGTGCCAGCAGTACCAGGGACAGGGGTGAGACTGAAGCTTTCTTT.

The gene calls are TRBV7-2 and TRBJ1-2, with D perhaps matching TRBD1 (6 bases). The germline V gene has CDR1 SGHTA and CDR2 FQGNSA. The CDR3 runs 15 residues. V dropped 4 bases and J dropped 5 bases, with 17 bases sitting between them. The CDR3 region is CASSSIRGLWYGYTF. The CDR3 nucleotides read TGTGCCAGCAGCTCCATACGGGGGCTATGGTATGGCTACACCTTC.

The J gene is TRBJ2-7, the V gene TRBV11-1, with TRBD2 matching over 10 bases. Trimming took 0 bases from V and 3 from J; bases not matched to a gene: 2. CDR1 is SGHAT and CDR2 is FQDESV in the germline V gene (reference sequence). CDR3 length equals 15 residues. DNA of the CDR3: TGTGCCAGCAGCTTAGCAGCGGGAGGGCTCTACGAGCAGTACTTC. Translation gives CASSLAAGGLYEQYF.

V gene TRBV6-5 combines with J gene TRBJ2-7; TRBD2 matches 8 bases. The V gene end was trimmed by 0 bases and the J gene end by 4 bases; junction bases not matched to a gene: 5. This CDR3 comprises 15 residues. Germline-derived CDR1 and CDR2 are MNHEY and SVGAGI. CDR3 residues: CASSYSRGLEYEQYF. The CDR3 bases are TGTGCCAGCAGTTACTCGAGGGGACTAGAGTACGAGCAGTACTTC.

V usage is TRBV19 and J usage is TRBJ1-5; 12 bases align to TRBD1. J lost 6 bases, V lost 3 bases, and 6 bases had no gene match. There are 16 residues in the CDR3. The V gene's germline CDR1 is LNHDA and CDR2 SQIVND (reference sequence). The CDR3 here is CASSILGTGGLQPQHF. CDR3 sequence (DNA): TGTGCCAGTAGTATCCTAGGGACAGGGGGCCTTCAGCCCCAGCATTTT.

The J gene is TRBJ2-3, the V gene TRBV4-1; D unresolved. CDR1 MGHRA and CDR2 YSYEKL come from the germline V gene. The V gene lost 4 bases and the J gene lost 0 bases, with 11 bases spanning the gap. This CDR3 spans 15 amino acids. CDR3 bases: TGCGCCAGCAGCCCCCGAGGCAGCAGCACAGATACGCAGTATTTT. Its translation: CASSPRGSSTDTQYF.

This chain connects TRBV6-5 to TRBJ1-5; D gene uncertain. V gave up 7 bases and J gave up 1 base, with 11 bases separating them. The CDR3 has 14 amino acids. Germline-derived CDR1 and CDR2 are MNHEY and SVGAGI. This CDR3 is CASISTGSNQPQHF. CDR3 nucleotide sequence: TGTGCCAGCATCTCCACGGGGAGCAATCAGCCCCAGCATTTT.

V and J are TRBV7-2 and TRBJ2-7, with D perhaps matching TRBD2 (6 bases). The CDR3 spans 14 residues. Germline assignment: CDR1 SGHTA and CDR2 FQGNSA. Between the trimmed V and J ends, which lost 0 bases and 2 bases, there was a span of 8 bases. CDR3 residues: CASSLAGGTYEQYF. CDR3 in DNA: TGTGCCAGCAGCTTAGCGGGAGGTACCTACGAGCAGTACTTC. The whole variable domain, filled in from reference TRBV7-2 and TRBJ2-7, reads GAGVSQSPSNKVTEKGKDVELRCDPISGHTALYWYRQSLGQGLEFLIYFQGNSAPDKSGLPSDRFSAERTGGSVSTLTIQRTQQEDSAVYLCASSLAGGTYEQYFGPGTRLTVT.

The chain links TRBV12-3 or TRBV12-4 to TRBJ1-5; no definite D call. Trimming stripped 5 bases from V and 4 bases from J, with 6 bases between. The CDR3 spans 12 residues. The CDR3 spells CASSIMNQPQHF. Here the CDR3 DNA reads TGTGCCAGCAGTATCATGAATCAGCCCCAGCATTTT.

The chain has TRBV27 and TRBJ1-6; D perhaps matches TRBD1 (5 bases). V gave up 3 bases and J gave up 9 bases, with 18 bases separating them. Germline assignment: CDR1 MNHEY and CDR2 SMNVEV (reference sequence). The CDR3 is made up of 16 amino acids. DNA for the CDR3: TGTGCCAGCAGTTTTTATCTGGGGCAGACCGCTTCACCCCTCCACTTT. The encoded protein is CASSFYLGQTASPLHF.

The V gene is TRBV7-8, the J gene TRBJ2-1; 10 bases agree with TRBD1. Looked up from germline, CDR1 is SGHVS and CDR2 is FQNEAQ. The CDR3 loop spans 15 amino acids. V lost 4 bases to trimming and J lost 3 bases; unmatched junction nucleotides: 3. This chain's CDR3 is CASSWGQGIYNEQFF. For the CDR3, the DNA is TGTGCCAGCAGCTGGGGACAGGGGATCTACAATGAGCAGTTCTTC.

As DNA, the CDR3 is TGTGCCAGCAGCGCCTCCGGGACAATGAACACCGGGGAGCTGTTTTTT. It encodes CASSASGTMNTGELFF. The V call is TRBV7-9, the J call TRBJ2-2; a weak D match, TRBD1 (6 bases). The CDR3 is made up of 16 amino acids. The V end lost 5 bases, the J end lost 1 base, and 14 bases lay between the germline ends. Germline V gene lookup returns CDR1 SEHNR and CDR2 FQNEAQ (reference sequence).

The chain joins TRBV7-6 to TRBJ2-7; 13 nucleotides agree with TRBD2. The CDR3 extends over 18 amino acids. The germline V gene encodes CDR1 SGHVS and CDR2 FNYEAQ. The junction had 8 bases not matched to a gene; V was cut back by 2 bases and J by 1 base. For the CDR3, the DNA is TGTGCCAGCAGCTTAATCACTAGCGGGAGGGCCCTGTCCTACGAGCAGTACTTC. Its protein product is CASSLITSGRALSYEQYF.

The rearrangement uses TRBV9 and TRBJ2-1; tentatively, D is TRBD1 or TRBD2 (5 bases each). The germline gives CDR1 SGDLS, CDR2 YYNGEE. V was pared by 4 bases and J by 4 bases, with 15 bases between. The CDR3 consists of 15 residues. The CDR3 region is CASSPGTTFYNEQFF. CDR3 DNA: TGTGCCAGCAGCCCCGGGACGACTTTTTACAATGAGCAGTTCTTC.

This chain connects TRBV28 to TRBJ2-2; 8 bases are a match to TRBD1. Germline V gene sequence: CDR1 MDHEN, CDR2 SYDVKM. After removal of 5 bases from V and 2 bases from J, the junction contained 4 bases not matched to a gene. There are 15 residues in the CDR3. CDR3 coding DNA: TGTGCCAGCAGTGAGGACAGGGTCAACACCGGGGAGCTGTTTTTT. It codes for CASSEDRVNTGELFF.